This TCR beta chain is from a study of OX40 agonist ivuxolimab in advanced cancers. This CDR3 contains 14 residues. Germline CDR1 is SGHVS and CDR2 is FNYEAQ. The J segment lost 2 bases and the V segment lost 4 bases, leaving 1 base of the junction unmatched. The repertoire was sequenced with immunoSEQ multiplex PCR; TCRdb's copy has only in-frame clones and lacks some. This sample yields over 50,000 clones, of which about 92% are seen a single time; approximately 23% belongs to the top ten. This specimen was CD4+ or CD8+ T cells sorted from blood, taken in a trial of the OX40 agonist ivuxolimab. The sequence was collected from an adult with an advanced solid tumor such as melanoma, head and neck, liver or kidney cancer. This chain connects TRBV7-6 to TRBJ2-1; 8 positions match TRBD2. The CDR3 DNA reads as TGTGCCAGCAGCTCGGGACTAGCCTACAATGAGCAGTTCTTC. The encoded protein is CASSSGLAYNEQFF.